These 9 T cell receptor beta chains originate from one sample sequenced in a study of T-cell memory formation after mild COVID-19. TCRdb re-called the 5' RACE reads with MiXCR, one entry per CDR3 protein. Of 250,000 to 300,000 distinct CDR3 sequences in the sample, more than 15% were seen once. Sequencing was performed on PBMCs or a T cell subset sorted from them (not recorded which). These receptor sequences come from a young man who had mild COVID-19 (a few samples of this study predate the infection). Cell type and time point are not known.

In its sample, this clonotype was seen many times. The rearrangement joins TRBV4-3 to TRBJ2-1, with 11 positions matching TRBD2. The germline CDR1 and CDR2 sequences are LGHNA and YSLEER. Trimming cost V 1 base and J 4 bases; bases outside gene matches: 3. The CDR3 length is 16 residues. The CDR3 nucleotides read TGCGCCAGCAGCCAAGGGGTAGCGGGGGGGTACAATGAGCAGTTCTTC. It yields the protein CASSQGVAGGYNEQFF.

This clonotype has only a few counts. The chain has TRBV4-3 and TRBJ2-5, with TRBD2 matching 8 bases. Unmatched junction bases numbered 5, after V lost 4 bases and J lost 4 bases. The CDR3 spans 14 residues. Germline CDR1 and CDR2: LGHNA and YSLEER. CDR3 sequence reads: CASSPAGGPETQYF. CDR3 nucleotides: TGCGCCAGCAGCCCCGCGGGAGGCCCAGAGACCCAGTACTTC.

A few counts support this clonotype. V usage is TRBV7-9 and J usage is TRBJ2-1; 8 bases fit TRBD2. J gave up 9 bases and V 5 bases, and 12 bases lay outside the gene matches. This CDR3 is built from 15 residues. CDR1 and CDR2 from the germline V gene are SEHNR and FQNEAQ (reference sequence). CDR3 bases: TGTGCCAGCAGCGCCCCTGAGCGGGGGAGGAGTGAGCAGTTCTTC. Encoded protein: CASSAPERGRSEQFF.

The genes are TRBV20-1 and TRBJ1-4; D gene uncertain. Germline CDR1 and CDR2: DFQATT and SNEGSKA (reference sequence). Trimming removed 3 bases from V and 3 bases from J, with 11 bases in between. The CDR3 consists of 14 residues. CDR3 residues: CSASPQAPNEKLFF. Written as DNA, the CDR3 is TGCAGTGCTAGTCCTCAGGCCCCTAATGAAAAACTGTTTTTT.

The V and J genes are TRBV18 and TRBJ2-1; D gene unclear. This CDR3 is built from 13 residues. Trimming left V 3 bases short and J 10 bases short, with 13 bases between. CDR1 and CDR2 from the germline V gene are KGHSH and LQKENI. For the CDR3, the DNA is TGTGCCAGCTCACCTGTTTCCATGAGGGAGCAGTTCTTC. It is translated as CASSPVSMREQFF.

The chain couples TRBV30 to TRBJ2-1; either TRBD1 or TRBD2 may fit D (5 bases each). Germline CDR1 reads GTSNPN; CDR2 reads SVGIG (reference sequence). This CDR3 region has 13 residues. The germline V and J ends were trimmed by 3 bases and 5 bases, with 11 bases remaining between them. CDR3 in amino acids: CAWSASGHNEQFF. Written as DNA, the CDR3 is TGTGCCTGGAGCGCGTCGGGACACAATGAGCAGTTCTTC.

This clonotype was observed a handful of times. V is TRBV5-4 and J is TRBJ2-1; no firm D call. V shed 4 bases and J shed 0 bases, with 11 bases lying between them. The CDR3 runs to 15 residues. Germline V CDR1 and CDR2: SGHNT, YYREEE (reference sequence). The CDR3 DNA reads as TGTGCCAGCAGCCTCGACGTGAGCTCCTACAATGAGCAGTTCTTC. Encoded protein: CASSLDVSSYNEQFF.

This clonotype was found many times. The rearrangement uses TRBV11-2 and TRBJ2-5, with D hard to call. Trimming cost V 5 bases and J 4 bases, with 11 bases left between them. The CDR3 length is 13 residues. Germline assignment: CDR1 SGHAT and CDR2 FQNNGV. CDR3 in amino acids: CASSLRWGETQYF. In nucleotides, the CDR3 is TGTGCCAGCAGCCTACGATGGGGAGAGACCCAGTACTTC.

This clonotype was recorded at least ten times. The chain uses TRBV7-9 and TRBJ2-3, with 11 nucleotides matching TRBD2. CDR3 length equals 18 residues. Germline V gene data show CDR1 as SEHNR and CDR2 as FQNEAQ (reference sequence). Trimming cost V 3 bases and J 7 bases; bases outside gene matches: 15. The chain's CDR3 is CASSFPLRLAGIVNTQYF. Written as DNA, the CDR3 is TGTGCCAGCAGCTTTCCCCTTCGACTAGCGGGGATTGTGAATACGCAGTATTTT.